The T cell receptor (beta chain) described here comes from a study of T cells after yellow fever vaccination. Study-level findings and limits: Post-booster repertoires again held most primary-vaccination clones (approximately 96% CD4, about 88% CD8). Peaking on day 5 versus 15, the secondary response was faster but weaker.

TCRdb redid the calling of the 5' RACE reads with MiXCR, one entry per CDR3 protein. The sample records 300,000 or so distinct CDR3 sequences, 8% to 9.5% being singletons. V gave up 7 bases and J gave up 4 bases; unmatched junction bases: 9. The CDR3 sequence is 15 residues long. About this clonotype itself: Its specificity is unknown.

The receptor was derived from a man aged 18 to 29 who received the YFV17D yellow fever vaccine. Sequencing was performed on PBMCs, taken roughly seven weeks after the first yellow fever vaccination. The chain is built from TRBV12-3 or TRBV12-4 and TRBJ1-1; TRBD1 aligns across 10 bases. CDR3 region: CASNAIGTGVTEAFF. The DNA of the CDR3 is TGTGCCAGCAATGCAATCGGGACAGGGGTCACTGAAGCTTTCTTT.